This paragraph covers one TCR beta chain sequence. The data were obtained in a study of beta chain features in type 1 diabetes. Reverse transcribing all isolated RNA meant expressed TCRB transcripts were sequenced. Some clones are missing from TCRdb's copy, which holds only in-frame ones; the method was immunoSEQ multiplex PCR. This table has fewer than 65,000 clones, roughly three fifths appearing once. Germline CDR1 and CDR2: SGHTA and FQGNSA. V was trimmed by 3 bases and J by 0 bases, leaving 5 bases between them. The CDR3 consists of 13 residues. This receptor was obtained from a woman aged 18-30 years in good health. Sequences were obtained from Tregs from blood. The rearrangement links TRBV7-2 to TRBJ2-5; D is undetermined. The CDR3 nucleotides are TGTGCCAGCAGCTTGCAGAACCAAGAGACCCAGTACTTC. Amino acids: CASSLQNQETQYF.